The 7 T cell receptor beta chains reported below all come from one sample, sequenced in a study of type 1 and type 2 diabetes patients. PCR was run on genomic DNA. A primer set of 30 forward and 13 reverse primers amplified the CDR3. TCRdb used MiXCR to reprocess the multiplex PCR reads, holding one entry per CDR3 protein. The table lists about 270,000 distinct CDR3 sequences, 47% of them singletons. Material for sequencing was peripheral blood mononuclear cells (PBMCs). Every receptor here comes from a man younger than 30 with type 2 diabetes.

J is TRBJ1-2 and V is TRBV28; D is perhaps TRBD1 (5 bases). CDR1 and CDR2 from the germline V gene are MDHEN and SYDVKM. Trimming pared 1 base from V and 2 bases from J, leaving 8 bases between. This CDR3 spans 14 amino acids. CDR3 loop: CASSLSGHNYGYTF. CDR3 nucleotides: TGTGCCAGCAGTTTATCCGGACACAACTATGGCTACACCTTC.

The rearrangement uses TRBV6-6 and TRBJ1-1; D gene ambiguous. The germline V gene has CDR1 MNHNY and CDR2 SVGAGI (reference sequence). The CDR3 runs to 13 residues. Trimming cost V 2 bases and J 0 bases, with 4 bases left between them. CDR3 in amino acids: CASSYAVNTEAFF. CDR3 sequence (DNA): TGTGCCAGCAGTTACGCCGTGAACACTGAAGCTTTCTTT.

The chain combines TRBV6-1 with TRBJ2-2, with TRBD1 matching over 8 bases. Unmatched junction bases numbered 7, after V lost 9 bases and J lost 4 bases. This CDR3 comprises 14 residues. CDR1 and CDR2 (germline): MNHNS, SASEGT. The CDR3 protein is CARRTGYLTGELFF. The CDR3 DNA follows: TGTGCCAGACGGACAGGGTATCTCACCGGGGAGCTGTTTTTT.

This chain connects TRBV20-1 to TRBJ2-7, with D unresolved. Trimming took 3 bases from V and 2 from J, leaving 17 bases between them. Per germline, CDR1 DFQATT and CDR2 SNEGSKA (reference sequence). CDR3 length: 15 residues. The CDR3 loop is CSARDVGKLTYEQYF. The DNA of the CDR3 is TGCAGTGCTAGGGACGTTGGGAAATTGACCTACGAGCAGTACTTC.

This chain connects TRBV6-6 to TRBJ1-5; D gene ambiguous. This CDR3 has 13 amino acids. V lost 11 bases and J 6 bases, leaving 17 bases between the germline ends. Per germline, CDR1 MNHNY and CDR2 SVGAGI (reference sequence). The CDR3 is CAGLREEVQPQHF. The CDR3 coding sequence is TGTGCCGGTCTAAGGGAGGAGGTTCAGCCCCAGCATTTT.

This chain uses TRBV7-9 with TRBJ2-7; D is perhaps TRBD1 or TRBD2 (5 bases each). This CDR3 has 14 residues. V shed 6 bases and J shed 2 bases, with 14 bases lying between them. From germline, CDR1 is SEHNR and CDR2 FQNEAQ (reference sequence). In DNA, the CDR3 is TGTGCCAGCAGTGCTAACGGGGCGGCCTACGAGCAGTACTTC. The encoded protein is CASSANGAAYEQYF.

This chain links TRBV5-6 with TRBJ1-2, with D possibly matching TRBD1 (6 bases). V was cut by 0 bases and J by 8 bases, with 11 bases left in between. The germline gives CDR1 SGHDT, CDR2 YYEEEE. This CDR3 is 13 amino acids long. This CDR3 is CASSLDTGTGYTF. CDR3 DNA: TGTGCCAGCAGCTTGGATACAGGGACCGGCTACACCTTC. The whole variable domain, filled in from reference TRBV5-6 and TRBJ1-2, reads DAGVTQSPTHLIKTRGQQVTLRCSPKSGHDTVSWYQQALGQGPQFIFQYYEEEERQRGNFPDRFSGHQFPNYSSELNVNALLLGDSALYLCASSLDTGTGYTFGSGTRLTVV.